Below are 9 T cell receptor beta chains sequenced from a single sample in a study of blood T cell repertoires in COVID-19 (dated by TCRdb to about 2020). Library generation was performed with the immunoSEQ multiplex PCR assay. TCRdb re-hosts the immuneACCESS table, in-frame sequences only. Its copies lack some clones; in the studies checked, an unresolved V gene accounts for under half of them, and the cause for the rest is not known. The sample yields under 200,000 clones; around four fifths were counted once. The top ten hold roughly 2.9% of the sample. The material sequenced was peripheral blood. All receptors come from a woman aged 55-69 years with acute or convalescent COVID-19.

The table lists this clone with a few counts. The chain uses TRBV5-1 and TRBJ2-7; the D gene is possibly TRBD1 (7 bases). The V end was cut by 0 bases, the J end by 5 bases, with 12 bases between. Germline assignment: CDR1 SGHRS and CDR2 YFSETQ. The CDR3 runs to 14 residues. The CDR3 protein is CASSLAARGDEQYF. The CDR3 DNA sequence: TGCGCCAGCAGCTTGGCAGCCAGGGGGGACGAGCAGTACTTC. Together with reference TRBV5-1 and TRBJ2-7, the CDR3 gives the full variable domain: KAGVTQTPRYLIKTRGQQVTLSCSPISGHRSVSWYQQTPGQGLQFLFEYFSETQRNKGNFPGRFSGRQFSNSRSEMNVSTLELGDSALYLCASSLAARGDEQYFGPGTRLTVT.

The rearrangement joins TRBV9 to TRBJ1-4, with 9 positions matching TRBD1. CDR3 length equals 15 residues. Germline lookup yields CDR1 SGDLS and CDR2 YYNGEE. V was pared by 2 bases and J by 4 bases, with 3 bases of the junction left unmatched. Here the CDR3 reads CASSVRTGDNEKLFF. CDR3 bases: TGTGCCAGCAGCGTCAGGACAGGGGATAATGAAAAACTGTTTTTT.

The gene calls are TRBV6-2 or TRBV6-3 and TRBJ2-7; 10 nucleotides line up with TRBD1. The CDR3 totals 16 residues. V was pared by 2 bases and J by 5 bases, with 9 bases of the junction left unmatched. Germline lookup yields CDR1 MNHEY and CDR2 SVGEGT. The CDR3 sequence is CASSYRDRGPWDEQYF. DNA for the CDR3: TGTGCCAGCAGTTACCGCGACAGGGGGCCATGGGACGAGCAGTACTTC.

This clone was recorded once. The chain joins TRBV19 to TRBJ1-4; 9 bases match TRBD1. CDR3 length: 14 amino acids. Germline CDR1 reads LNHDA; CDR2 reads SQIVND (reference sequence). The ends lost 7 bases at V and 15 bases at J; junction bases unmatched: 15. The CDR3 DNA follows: TGTGCCAGTAAATTGGACAGGGGCCCTTCGAGGATGTTTTTT. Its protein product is CASKLDRGPSRMFF.

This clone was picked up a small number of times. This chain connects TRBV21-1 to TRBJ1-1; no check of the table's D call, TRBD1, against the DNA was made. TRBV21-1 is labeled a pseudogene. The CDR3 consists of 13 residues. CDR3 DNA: TGTGCCACCACGACAGGGGAGAGGACTGAAGCTTTCTTT. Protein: CATTTGERTEAFF.

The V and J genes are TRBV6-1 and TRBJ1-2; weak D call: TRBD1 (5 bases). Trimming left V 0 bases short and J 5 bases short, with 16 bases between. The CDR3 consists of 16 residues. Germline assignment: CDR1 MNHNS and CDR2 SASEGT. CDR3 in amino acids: CASSEAAAGLKYGYTF. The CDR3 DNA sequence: TGTGCCAGCAGTGAAGCTGCGGCGGGACTCAAATATGGCTACACCTTC.

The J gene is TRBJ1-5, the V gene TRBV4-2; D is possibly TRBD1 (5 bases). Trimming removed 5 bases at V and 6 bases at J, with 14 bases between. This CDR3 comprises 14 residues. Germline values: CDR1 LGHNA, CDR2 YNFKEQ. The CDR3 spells CASSDWGLGQPQHF. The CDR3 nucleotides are TGTGCCAGCAGCGACTGGGGCCTTGGTCAGCCCCAGCATTTT.

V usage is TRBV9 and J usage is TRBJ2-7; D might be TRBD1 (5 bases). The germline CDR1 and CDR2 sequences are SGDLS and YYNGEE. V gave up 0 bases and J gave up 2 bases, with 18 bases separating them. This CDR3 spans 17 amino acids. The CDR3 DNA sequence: TGTGCCAGCAGCGTAGTACGGCGCATGACAGATCCCTACGAGCAGTACTTC. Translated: CASSVVRRMTDPYEQYF.

CDR3 loop: CASSRTGSVEKLFF. CDR3 DNA sequence: TGTGCCAGCTCCAGGACAGGTTCGGTGGAAAAACTGTTTTTT. V and J are TRBV18 and TRBJ1-4; 7 bases agree with TRBD1. Trimming at V came to 6 bases and at J to 8 bases, leaving 9 bases not matched to a gene. The CDR3 extends over 14 amino acids. Germline V CDR1 and CDR2: KGHSH, LQKENI.